The entry below describes one T cell receptor (beta chain). Its antigen is currently unknown. The data originate from a study of cytomegalovirus exposure and HLA in healthy donors. Looked up from germline, CDR1 is SGHVS and CDR2 is FQNEAQ. The CDR3 runs to 13 residues. Trimming removed 5 bases at V and 5 bases at J, with 12 bases between. Amplification used 60 Vbeta primers and 13 Jbeta primers. Produced via immunoSEQ multiplex PCR; TCRdb's table is partial and in-frame only. Among 80,000 or so clones listed, around 78% were seen once. Study-wide results and caveats: The authors assumed roughly uniform sequencing depth across donors for presence/absence analyses. V- and J-gene trimming in TCR beta was tied to a missense DCLRE1C variant by an analysis performed later.

The specimen was PBMCs. The chain uses TRBV7-8 and TRBJ1-2, with TRBD1 as a possible D gene (6 bases). The receptor was isolated from a man aged 35 to 55 in good health and CMV-seronegative. The DNA of the CDR3 is TGTGCCAGCAGCCAGGGACAAGGATATGGCTACACCTTC. Protein product: CASSQGQGYGYTF.